This paragraph covers one TCR beta chain sequence. In the original processing: The authors estimated nucleated cell counts from reference gene primer amplification. Measured with immunoSEQ multiplex PCR; TCRdb has only the in-frame clones, and not every one. V and J calls and clone size are given by that table; D and trimming were obtained from the DNA. This sample has 120,000 or so clones, with around 90% found just once. The CDR3 extends over 15 amino acids. With 0 bases clipped from V and 6 bases from J, the junction kept 5 bases outside the gene matches. Per germline, CDR1 SGHTA and CDR2 FQGTGA. This record belongs to a study of blood T cell repertoires in COVID-19. Overall study: In each case, the material was cDNA or gDNA derived from T cells, B-cell-depleted T cells, or PBMCs.

J is TRBJ1-2 and V is TRBV7-3; 9 positions match TRBD1. The specimen sequenced was peripheral blood. The clonotype was recovered from a woman aged 55-70 years with COVID-19, enrolled during active disease. The CDR3 DNA follows: TGTGCCAGCAGCTTAACGAGGGACAGGGAGCATGGCTACACCTTC. Protein sequence: CASSLTRDREHGYTF.